Sequencing of this T cell receptor beta chain was carried out in a study of cytomegalovirus exposure and HLA in healthy donors. Germline loops: CDR1 MDHEN, CDR2 SYDVKM. Trimming stripped 3 bases from V and 1 base from J, with 9 bases between. The CDR3 covers 14 residues. Comments on this clone: Its antigen is not identified.

PCR involved 60 Vbeta and 13 Jbeta primers. Assay: immunoSEQ multiplex PCR; the TCRdb copy retains only in-frame clones and omits some. The sample has around 130,000 clones, around 82% seen once. Study conclusions and caveats: The authors enumerated roughly 180 TCR beta chains as linked to cytomegalovirus. A later analysis linked a missense variant in DCLRE1C to the trimming of TCR beta V and J genes.

The sequencing sample was made of PBMCs. The TCR comes from a boy between 10 and 17 years old in good health and CMV-seronegative. This chain uses TRBV28 with TRBJ1-2; no clear D. CDR3 sequence: CASSLGSLNYGYTF. CDR3 DNA sequence: TGTGCCAGCAGTTTGGGCAGTCTTAACTATGGCTACACCTTC.